This passage covers 26 T cell receptor beta chains from one sample sequenced in a study of cytotoxic CD8 clonotypes in ibrutinib-treated CLL. Generated by immunoSEQ multiplex PCR, the TCRdb table keeps only in-frame clones and is missing some. Here the sample spans over 100,000 clones, about 53% being singletons. The input for sequencing was PBMCs, taken after 24 months of ibrutinib treatment. Source of these receptors: a human donor with chronic lymphocytic leukemia.

The rearrangement joins TRBV29-1 to TRBJ2-7, with TRBD1 matching over 7 bases. J was trimmed by 6 bases and V by 1 base; bases with no gene match: 12. The V gene's germline CDR1 is SQVTM and CDR2 ANQGSEA. The CDR3 consists of 15 residues. The CDR3 region is CSVEVGGKGAAEQYF. CDR3 bases: TGCAGCGTTGAAGTGGGTGGTAAGGGGGCGGCCGAGCAGTACTTC.

This clone was seen more than once but under ten times. The V and J genes are TRBV7-2 and TRBJ1-1; D perhaps matches TRBD1 (6 bases). The V gene lost 4 bases and the J gene lost 4 bases, with 10 bases spanning the gap. The length of the CDR3 is 13 residues. Germline-derived CDR1 and CDR2 are SGHTA and FQGNSA. DNA of the CDR3: TGTGCCAGCAGCTCTCAGGGGCGCACTGAAGCTTTCTTT. It is translated as CASSSQGRTEAFF.

J is TRBJ1-5 and V is TRBV4-1; weak D call: TRBD1 (5 bases). The CDR3 is made up of 16 amino acids. V was shortened by 1 base and J by 2 bases, with 12 bases between the two germline ends. The V gene's germline CDR1 is MGHRA and CDR2 YSYEKL. The CDR3 coding sequence is TGCGCCAGCAGCCAAGGGTGGGGAGGGGGCAATCAGCCCCAGCATTTT. Its protein is CASSQGWGGGNQPQHF.

The gene calls are TRBV18 and TRBJ2-2, with D perhaps assigned TRBD1 or TRBD2 (5 bases each). CDR3 size: 16 residues. V lost 3 bases to trimming and J lost 5 bases, with 16 bases between them. Germline-derived CDR1 and CDR2 are KGHSH and LQKENI. The CDR3 spells CASSPRRGVGTGELFF. In DNA form, the CDR3 reads TGTGCCAGCTCACCCCGGAGAGGGGTTGGAACCGGGGAGCTGTTTTTT.

The chain couples TRBV30 to TRBJ1-4, with a tentative D call TRBD1 (6 bases). This CDR3 has 15 amino acids. V was shortened by 0 bases and J by 7 bases, with 15 bases between the two germline ends. The germline CDR1 and CDR2 sequences are GTSNPN and SVGIG (reference sequence). CDR3 sequence reads: CAWSVSRTVTEKLFF. Here the CDR3 DNA reads TGTGCCTGGAGTGTATCGAGGACAGTGACTGAAAAACTGTTTTTT.

A few counts support this clone. The chain employs TRBV6-4 and TRBJ2-1, with D possibly TRBD1 on 7 matching bases. Trimming left V 4 bases short and J 12 bases short, with 10 bases between. The CDR3 totals 11 residues. The germline gives CDR1 MRHNA, CDR2 SNTAGT. The CDR3 region has the DNA TGTGCCAGCAGTGGGCAGGGGGGGCAGTTCTTC. Its translation is CASSGQGGQFF.

J is TRBJ2-1 and V is TRBV29-1; 8 bases line up with TRBD2. Germline CDR1 SQVTM, CDR2 ANQGSEA. Unmatched junction bases numbered 11, after V lost 7 bases and J lost 9 bases. The CDR3 covers 13 residues. As DNA, the CDR3 is TGCAGCGAATCGGGACTAGGAGGGGGTGAGCAGTTCTTC. This gives the protein CSESGLGGGEQFF.

The chain carries TRBV5-1 and TRBJ2-3; D may be TRBD2 (6 bases). V lost 4 bases and J lost 1, with 19 bases in between. CDR3 size: 17 residues. Germline loops: CDR1 SGHRS, CDR2 YFSETQ. As DNA, the CDR3 is TGCGCCAGCAGCGGGGAGGCAGCGGCGAGACGCACAGATACGCAGTATTTT. Its translation is CASSGEAAARRTDTQYF. The full variable domain, completed using reference TRBV5-1 and TRBJ2-3, is KAGVTQTPRYLIKTRGQQVTLSCSPISGHRSVSWYQQTPGQGLQFLFEYFSETQRNKGNFPGRFSGRQFSNSRSEMNVSTLELGDSALYLCASSGEAAARRTDTQYFGPGTRLTVL.

In this sample, this clone turned up a few times. This chain links TRBV5-6 with TRBJ1-1, with D possibly being TRBD1 (6 bases). CDR1 SGHDT and CDR2 YYEEEE come from the germline V gene. The CDR3 is 16 residues long. Between the trimmed V and J ends, which lost 0 bases and 6 bases, there was a span of 18 bases. The CDR3 region is CASSLVGVGGRAEAFF. CDR3 in DNA: TGTGCCAGCAGCTTGGTGGGAGTTGGGGGGCGCGCTGAAGCTTTCTTT.

Comments on this clone: At one of its ends the junction is not consistent with the germline gene, which may arise from a read error. This sequence joins TRBV28 and TRBJ2-3; the D gene is possibly TRBD1 (6 bases). The CDR3 has 13 residues. Germline CDR1 is MDHEN and CDR2 is SYDVKM. CDR3 sequence: CASSLAGVDAQYF. The CDR3 region has the DNA TGTGCCAGCAGTTTAGCAGGGGTAGATGCGCAGTATTTT.

This chain links TRBV28 with TRBJ2-2, with 12 positions matching TRBD1. The V and J ends lost 3 bases and 9 bases, in that order; junction bases with no gene match: 5. This CDR3 region has 15 residues. The germline CDR1 and CDR2 sequences are MDHEN and SYDVKM. The CDR3 DNA reads TGTGCCAGCAGTTTGGGGACAGGGGGCAACAGGGAGCTGTTTTTT. It yields the protein CASSLGTGGNRELFF.

The J gene is TRBJ2-5, the V gene TRBV14, with a weak D call TRBD1 (6 bases). The V gene lost 4 bases and the J gene lost 2 bases, with 17 bases spanning the gap. The length of the CDR3 is 16 residues. In germline, CDR1 is SGHDN, CDR2 FVKESK. CDR3 coding DNA: TGTGCCAGCAGCCTTCTTACAGGGAATGTTCAAGAGACCCAGTACTTC. It codes for CASSLLTGNVQETQYF.

The table lists this clone with a few counts. V gene TRBV29-1 combines with J gene TRBJ1-2; D possibly corresponds to TRBD1 (5 bases). This CDR3 contains 11 residues. The ends were cut back, 4 bases at V and 4 bases at J, with 7 bases in the middle. CDR1 and CDR2 (germline): SQVTM, ANQGSEA. The CDR3 spells CSVGGSYGYTF. The CDR3 region has the DNA TGCAGCGTTGGGGGGTCCTATGGCTACACCTTC.

This clone has only a few counts. The rearrangement links TRBV5-6 to TRBJ2-7, with TRBD2 matching 8 bases. V lost 3 bases to trimming and J lost 3 bases; unmatched junction nucleotides: 5. CDR3 length: 14 amino acids. Per germline, CDR1 SGHDT and CDR2 YYEEEE. The CDR3: CASSWGLGGYEQYF. For the CDR3, the DNA is TGTGCCAGCAGCTGGGGACTAGGCGGCTACGAGCAGTACTTC.

The chain employs TRBV18 and TRBJ2-2, with 7 positions matching TRBD2. The CDR3 spans 13 residues. CDR1 is KGHSH and CDR2 is LQKENI in the germline V gene. Trimming took 8 bases from V and 1 from J; bases not matched to a gene: 1. In DNA form, the CDR3 reads TGTGCCAGCCGGGGGGAGAACACCGGGGAGCTGTTTTTT. Amino acid sequence: CASRGENTGELFF. Looking up the rest from reference TRBV18 and TRBJ2-2 gives the full variable domain: NAGVMQNPRHLVRRRGQEARLRCSPMKGHSHVYWYRQLPEEGLKFMVYLQKENIIDESGMPKERFSAEFPKEGPSILRIQQVVRGDSAAYFCASRGENTGELFFGEGSRLTVL.

The rearrangement uses TRBV11-2 and TRBJ2-3; D gene unclear. Germline V gene sequence: CDR1 SGHAT, CDR2 FQNNGV. The CDR3 contains 15 residues. V shed 1 base and J shed 1 base, with 9 bases lying between them. CDR3 DNA sequence: TGTGCCAGCAGCTTAGTCACGCTAGGCACAGATACGCAGTATTTT. The encoded protein is CASSLVTLGTDTQYF.

This chain connects TRBV25-1 to TRBJ1-1; TRBD1 aligns across 10 bases. CDR3 length: 17 residues. Trimming removed 7 bases from V and 5 bases from J; junction bases left unmatched: 16. From germline, CDR1 is MGHDK and CDR2 SYGVNS. The CDR3 sequence: CASTPRPRQGARTEAFF. In DNA, the CDR3 is TGTGCCAGCACCCCACGGCCCCGACAGGGGGCGAGAACTGAAGCTTTCTTT.

The J gene is TRBJ1-6, the V gene TRBV28; weak D call: TRBD1 (6 bases). This CDR3 spans 15 amino acids. The germline CDR1 and CDR2 sequences are MDHEN and SYDVKM. V was cut by 11 bases and J by 3 bases, with 17 bases left in between. The CDR3 nucleotides read TGTGCCGCGAGGGGGGCGGAGGTCTATAATTCACCCCTCCACTTT. It is translated as CAARGAEVYNSPLHF.

The chain is built from TRBV30 and TRBJ1-2; D possibly corresponds to TRBD1 (5 bases). Germline V gives CDR1 GTSNPN, CDR2 SVGIG (reference sequence). Trimming removed 4 bases at V and 8 bases at J, with 23 bases between. The CDR3 contains 15 residues. The CDR3: CAWTRGGALVEGYTF. The CDR3, as DNA: TGTGCCTGGACCCGGGGAGGGGCCCTCGTCGAAGGCTACACCTTC.

The J gene is TRBJ2-1, the V gene TRBV6-6; 7 positions agree with TRBD1. Trimming at V came to 7 bases and at J to 5 bases, leaving 8 bases not matched to a gene. This CDR3 is 14 amino acids long. The V gene's germline CDR1 is MNHNY and CDR2 SVGAGI (reference sequence). As DNA, the CDR3 is TGTGCCAGCATAGCGACAGGGCGCAACAATGAGCAGTTCTTC. It encodes CASIATGRNNEQFF.

The rearrangement links TRBV9 to TRBJ1-2, with 9 bases that match TRBD1. Germline CDR1 reads SGDLS; CDR2 reads YYNGEE. The CDR3 has 14 amino acids. V trimming: 0 bases; J trimming: 5 bases; junction bases outside the gene matches: 2. CDR3 amino acids: CASSVGGTGYGYTF. The CDR3 nucleotides read TGTGCCAGCAGCGTAGGAGGGACAGGGTATGGCTACACCTTC.

V gene TRBV19 combines with J gene TRBJ2-7; D possibly matches TRBD1 or TRBD2 (6 bases each). The CDR3 is made up of 15 amino acids. From germline, CDR1 is LNHDA and CDR2 SQIVND (reference sequence). The V gene lost 5 bases and the J gene lost 7 bases, with 21 bases spanning the gap. The CDR3 nucleotides are TGTGCCAGTAGTCCAAGGGGGGACGGGGTTCGAGAGCAGTACTTC. This sequence encodes CASSPRGDGVREQYF.

The chain recombines TRBV6-6 with TRBJ1-6; 8 positions match TRBD1. Germline lookup yields CDR1 MNHNY and CDR2 SVGAGI (reference sequence). The CDR3 is 16 amino acids. Trimming removed 0 bases from V and 8 bases from J; junction bases left unmatched: 6. The CDR3 region has the DNA TGTGCCAGCAGTTACTCCTGGACAGGGACTGATTCACCCCTCCACTTT. Its translation: CASSYSWTGTDSPLHF.

This clone was observed a handful of times. The V call is TRBV25-1, the J call TRBJ1-6, with D possibly being TRBD1 (5 bases). Germline loops: CDR1 MGHDK, CDR2 SYGVNS. The length of the CDR3 is 12 residues. V lost 10 bases and J lost 7, with 11 bases in between. CDR3 sequence (DNA): TGTGCCACCCAGCGGGGGAATTCACCCCTCCACTTT. It specifies CATQRGNSPLHF.

The chain is built from TRBV6-1 and TRBJ2-6; the D is unclear. Trimming took 6 bases from V and 6 from J, leaving 3 bases between them. Germline V gives CDR1 MNHNS, CDR2 SASEGT. CDR3 length equals 11 residues. CDR3 sequence: CASRMANVLTF. DNA of the CDR3: TGTGCCAGCAGAATGGCCAACGTCCTGACTTTC.

This clone was counted ten times or more. The rearrangement uses TRBV29-1 and TRBJ1-2, with 7 nucleotides matching TRBD1. V was pared by 8 bases and J by 8 bases, with 11 bases of the junction left unmatched. The CDR3 sequence is 12 residues long. Per the germline V gene, CDR1 is SQVTM and CDR2 is ANQGSEA. CDR3 nucleotides: TGCAGCTTTCCCGGGACAGTCGACGGCTACACCTTC. It specifies CSFPGTVDGYTF.